The next 30 T cell receptor beta chains were all read from a single sample in a study of T cell repertoires in cytomegalovirus infection. TCRdb passed the reads through MiXCR, listing each CDR3 protein once. The sample comprises approximately 300,000 distinct CDR3 sequences, almost 30% of which are singletons, and 20% rests with the top ten. These receptors are not linked to any known antigen. Sequenced material: cultured PBMCs, taken from culture after CMV antigen stimulation. These receptor sequences come from a human donor in good health (CMV status not recorded). Some clones in this sample may be carry-over from other donors' samples.

V is TRBV9 and J is TRBJ2-1; TRBD1 is a possible D gene (6 bases). The CDR3 extends over 15 amino acids. CDR1 and CDR2 (germline): SGDLS, YYNGEE. Trimming cost V 4 bases and J 8 bases, with 19 bases left between them. The CDR3 DNA follows: TGTGCCAGCAGCATAACAGGGTTCCGGTCAGATGAGCAGTTCTTC. It specifies CASSITGFRSDEQFF.

V and J are TRBV19 and TRBJ1-6, with TRBD1 identical over 10 bases. CDR3 length: 16 amino acids. The germline gives CDR1 LNHDA, CDR2 SQIVND (reference sequence). V gave up 1 base and J gave up 8 bases; unmatched junction bases: 5. The CDR3 DNA sequence: TGTGCCAGTAGTATAGGGGACAGGGGAAGTTATTCACCCCTCCACTTT. Amino acid sequence: CASSIGDRGSYSPLHF.

This clonotype is a singleton in its sample. The J gene is TRBJ1-1, the V gene TRBV10-2; no firm D call. V lost 10 bases and J 4 bases, leaving 16 bases between the germline ends. From germline, CDR1 is WSHSY and CDR2 SAAADI. The CDR3 is made up of 13 amino acids. CDR3 in amino acids: CATLDAWSTEAFF. CDR3 coding DNA: TGCGCCACCTTGGACGCTTGGAGCACTGAAGCTTTCTTT.

This clonotype has at least ten counts. The chain links TRBV7-8 to TRBJ1-2; 9 nucleotides match TRBD1. The germline V gene encodes CDR1 SGHVS and CDR2 FQNEAQ. The ends lost 5 bases at V and 5 bases at J; junction bases unmatched: 6. CDR3 length: 14 residues. The DNA of the CDR3 is TGTGCCAGCAGCCGAGAGGGACAGGGTTATGGCTACACCTTC. It is translated as CASSREGQGYGYTF.

This clonotype has a handful of counts. This chain connects TRBV5-4 to TRBJ2-3; 10 bases match TRBD2. This CDR3 comprises 16 residues. The V gene end was trimmed by 4 bases and the J gene end by 5 bases; junction bases not matched to a gene: 10. Germline V CDR1 and CDR2: SGHNT, YYREEE (reference sequence). CDR3 residues: CASSREAGGWKDTQYF. CDR3 coding DNA: TGTGCCAGCAGCAGGGAAGCGGGGGGGTGGAAAGATACGCAGTATTTT.

The chain combines TRBV5-6 with TRBJ1-6; possibly TRBD1 for D (5 bases). The CDR3 has 14 residues. V dropped 4 bases and J dropped 10 bases, with 15 bases sitting between them. Germline CDR1 and CDR2: SGHDT and YYEEEE. CDR3 protein: CASSTGTRGSPLHF. As DNA, the CDR3 is TGTGCCAGCAGCACCGGGACCCGGGGATCACCCCTCCACTTT.

V and J are TRBV12-3 or TRBV12-4 and TRBJ1-1, with D perhaps matching TRBD1 (5 bases). Deletions cut 4 bases from V and 0 bases from J, with 15 bases between. This CDR3 is built from 16 residues. The CDR3 coding sequence is TGTGCCAGCAGTTGGCTGACGTGGGGGTTGAACACTGAAGCTTTCTTT. Protein product: CASSWLTWGLNTEAFF.

The chain is built from TRBV6-6 and TRBJ2-2; unclear D gene. Germline values: CDR1 MNHNY, CDR2 SVGAGI (reference sequence). The CDR3 length is 15 residues. V lost 5 bases to trimming and J lost 1 base, with 11 bases between them. The CDR3 loop is CASSPRRMNTGELFF. In DNA, the CDR3 is TGTGCCAGCAGTCCGCGGCGGATGAACACCGGGGAGCTGTTTTTT.

This chain connects TRBV6-1 to TRBJ2-5, with 7 nucleotides matching TRBD2. Losses at the gene ends were 11 bases for V and 5 bases for J; bases not matched to a gene: 11. The V gene's germline CDR1 is MNHNS and CDR2 SASEGT. The length of the CDR3 is 13 residues. The CDR3 protein is CASGRAGRETQYF. CDR3 DNA: TGTGCCTCGGGACGAGCGGGGAGGGAGACCCAGTACTTC.

The chain has TRBV6-6 and TRBJ1-5, with D possibly matching TRBD1 (5 bases). Trimming removed 2 bases at V and 4 bases at J, with 12 bases between. The CDR3 has 15 residues. Looked up from germline, CDR1 is MNHNY and CDR2 is SVGAGI (reference sequence). The CDR3 region has the DNA TGTGCCAGCAGTTACCTACAGGCTGGTAATCAGCCCCAGCATTTT. It specifies CASSYLQAGNQPQHF.

V and J are TRBV7-3 and TRBJ2-3, with D perhaps assigned TRBD1 or TRBD2 (6 bases each). The CDR3 spans 15 residues. The V end was cut by 6 bases, the J end by 4 bases, with 17 bases between. Germline V CDR1 and CDR2: SGHTA, FQGTGA. The CDR3 loop reads CASRLNPRGADTQYF. CDR3 nucleotides: TGTGCCAGCAGACTTAATCCAAGGGGGGCAGATACGCAGTATTTT.

This clonotype has a handful of counts. The J gene is TRBJ1-1, the V gene TRBV3-1, with D perhaps matching TRBD1 (5 bases). This CDR3 has 13 residues. The germline gives CDR1 LGHDT, CDR2 YNNKEL (reference sequence). V was cut by 3 bases and J by 5 bases, with 10 bases left in between. The CDR3 region has the DNA TGTGCCAGCAGCCAGGGGCTCGGGACTGAAGCTTTCTTT. It specifies CASSQGLGTEAFF.

This clonotype was detected only a few times. This chain links TRBV24-1 with TRBJ2-1; 8 bases fit TRBD2. Germline CDR1 is KGHDR and CDR2 is SFDVKD. The V segment lost 1 base and the J segment 10 bases; nucleotides outside the gene matches: 11. This CDR3 has 16 amino acids. The CDR3 nucleotides read TGTGCCACCAGTGATTTCTTCGGGACCGGGGGGGACGAGCAGTTCTTC. It specifies CATSDFFGTGGDEQFF.

The sample holds a few counts of this clonotype. The rearrangement links TRBV5-1 to TRBJ2-1; TRBD2 is a possible D gene (6 bases). This CDR3 has 15 residues. Trimming removed 4 bases from V and 3 bases from J, with 14 bases in between. CDR1 and CDR2 (germline): SGHRS, YFSETQ. The CDR3 region has the DNA TGCGCCAGCAGCCTAAGGAGAGCGGGCTACAATGAGCAGTTCTTC. It codes for CASSLRRAGYNEQFF.

The V gene is TRBV3-1, the J gene TRBJ1-1; D is perhaps TRBD1 (5 bases). The V end lost 1 base, the J end lost 1 base, and 10 bases lay between the germline ends. This CDR3 comprises 15 residues. The germline gives CDR1 LGHDT, CDR2 YNNKEL (reference sequence). Here the CDR3 DNA reads TGTGCCAGCAGCCAAGCAGGGCCGGCGAACACTGAAGCTTTCTTT. Translating gives CASSQAGPANTEAFF. The entire variable domain, with the rest obtained from reference TRBV3-1 and TRBJ1-1, is as follows: DTAVSQTPKYLVTQMGNDKSIKCEQNLGHDTMYWYKQDSKKFLKIMFSYNNKELIINETVPNRFSPKSPDKAHLNLHINSLELGDSAVYFCASSQAGPANTEAFFGQGTRLTVV.

The chain uses TRBV12-3 or TRBV12-4 and TRBJ1-1; D uncertain. There are 14 residues in the CDR3. Trimming cost V 7 bases and J 0 bases, with 12 bases left between them. CDR3: CASIRDEMNTEAFF. The CDR3 DNA sequence: TGTGCCAGCATTAGAGACGAAATGAACACTGAAGCTTTCTTT.

This clonotype was detected many times. V is TRBV20-1 and J is TRBJ1-2, with a tentative D call TRBD1 (6 bases). The CDR3 has 12 residues. CDR1 and CDR2 from the germline V gene are DFQATT and SNEGSKA (reference sequence). V lost 8 bases and J 8 bases, leaving 18 bases between the germline ends. The chain's CDR3 is CSSKGGLRGYTF. For the CDR3, the DNA is TGCAGTAGTAAGGGGGGGCTCAGAGGCTACACCTTC.

This clonotype was counted ten times or more. The chain combines TRBV11-1 with TRBJ1-1; D might be TRBD1 (6 bases). The V gene lost 5 bases and the J gene lost 0 bases, with 13 bases spanning the gap. CDR1 is SGHAT, CDR2 FQDESV, per germline (reference sequence). The CDR3 covers 15 residues. As DNA, the CDR3 is TGTGCCAGCAGCCGATCGACAGGCATGAACACTGAAGCTTTCTTT. This gives the protein CASSRSTGMNTEAFF. Supplemented by reference TRBV11-1 and TRBJ1-1, the full variable domain reads EAEVAQSPRYKITEKSQAVAFWCDPISGHATLYWYRQILGQGPELLVQFQDESVVDDSQLPKDRFSAERLKGVDSTLKIQPAELGDSAMYLCASSRSTGMNTEAFFGQGTRLTVV.

This clonotype was seen a few times. The chain couples TRBV2 to TRBJ2-1, with 7 bases fitting TRBD2. The CDR3 loop spans 14 amino acids. The V segment lost 6 bases and the J segment 5 bases; nucleotides outside the gene matches: 7. CDR1 is SNHLY, CDR2 FYNNEI, per germline. The CDR3 DNA reads as TGTGCCAGCAGAGCCGGGACTATCGACAATGAGCAGTTCTTC. This codes for CASRAGTIDNEQFF.

The table lists this clonotype with a few counts. This chain uses TRBV7-2 with TRBJ1-4, with D unresolved. The CDR3 totals 13 residues. Germline CDR1 is SGHTA and CDR2 is FQGNSA. The V end was cut by 8 bases, the J end by 5 bases, with 12 bases between. As DNA, the CDR3 is TGTGCCAGCGGGAGGACGGAGAATGAAAAACTGTTTTTT. Its translation is CASGRTENEKLFF.

This clonotype showed up many times. DNA for the CDR3: TGTGCCAGCAGCTCCGAAGTTCCCAAGGCCTATGGCTACACCTTC. Translation: CASSSEVPKAYGYTF. V usage is TRBV7-9 and J usage is TRBJ1-2; D ambiguous. CDR1 is SEHNR and CDR2 is FQNEAQ in the germline V gene (reference sequence). The CDR3 is made up of 15 amino acids. V shed 4 bases and J shed 4 bases, with 16 bases lying between them. Drawing the rest from reference TRBV7-9 and TRBJ1-2, the complete variable domain is DTGVSQNPRHKITKRGQNVTFRCDPISEHNRLYWYRQTLGQGPEFLTYFQNEAQLEKSRLLSDRFSAERPKGSFSTLEIQRTEQGDSAMYLCASSSEVPKAYGYTFGSGTRLTVV.

The chain links TRBV7-9 to TRBJ2-7; D is perhaps TRBD2 (6 bases). This CDR3 comprises 13 residues. Germline assignment: CDR1 SEHNR and CDR2 FQNEAQ (reference sequence). Trimming shortened V by 5 bases and J by 5 bases, and 13 bases separated the two germline ends. The CDR3 reads CASSAGGSNEQYF. In nucleotides, the CDR3 is TGTGCCAGCAGCGCTGGGGGGTCGAACGAGCAGTACTTC.

The V call is TRBV7-2, the J call TRBJ2-5, with D possibly TRBD1 on 6 matching bases. The CDR3 has 14 amino acids. Trimming left V 5 bases short and J 4 bases short, with 14 bases between. Germline lookup yields CDR1 SGHTA and CDR2 FQGNSA. In nucleotides, the CDR3 is TGTGCCAGCAGCCAAGGCGTGGGGGCAGAGACCCAGTACTTC. Amino acid sequence: CASSQGVGAETQYF. Using reference TRBV7-2 and TRBJ2-5 for the parts outside the CDR3, the full variable domain is GAGVSQSPSNKVTEKGKDVELRCDPISGHTALYWYRQSLGQGLEFLIYFQGNSAPDKSGLPSDRFSAERTGGSVSTLTIQRTQQEDSAVYLCASSQGVGAETQYFGPGTRLLVL.

V and J are TRBV6-4 and TRBJ2-7; 14 bases line up with TRBD2. CDR1 MRHNA and CDR2 SNTAGT come from the germline V gene. The CDR3 is 21 residues long. Losses at the gene ends were 0 bases for V and 0 bases for J; bases not matched to a gene: 13. CDR3 in DNA: TGTGCCAGCAGTGACTCGAAAGAGACTAGCGGGAGGGCGTTTAGCTCCTACGAGCAGTACTTC. This codes for CASSDSKETSGRAFSSYEQYF.

CDR3 residues: CASSVTPGHQETQYF. CDR3 sequence (DNA): TGTGCCAGCAGTGTTACGCCGGGTCATCAAGAGACCCAGTACTTC. The genes are TRBV6-1 and TRBJ2-5, with unresolved D. CDR1 is MNHNS and CDR2 is SASEGT in the germline V gene. The CDR3 loop spans 15 amino acids. The ends were cut back, 4 bases at V and 2 bases at J, with 14 bases in the middle.

V usage is TRBV5-6 and J usage is TRBJ1-2, with D unresolved. The length of the CDR3 is 13 residues. Germline CDR1 reads SGHDT; CDR2 reads YYEEEE. The V gene lost 6 bases and the J gene lost 2 bases, with 11 bases spanning the gap. The CDR3 DNA reads TGTGCCAGCACCTCGGCCCCCAACTATGGCTACACCTTC. It yields the protein CASTSAPNYGYTF.

The gene calls are TRBV28 and TRBJ2-5; D possibly corresponds to TRBD1 (5 bases). V lost 1 base, J lost 5 bases, and 11 bases lay in between. The length of the CDR3 is 14 residues. In germline, CDR1 is MDHEN, CDR2 SYDVKM. The CDR3 spells CASSLSGMGETQYF. The CDR3 DNA reads TGTGCCAGCAGTTTATCAGGGATGGGTGAGACCCAGTACTTC.

This clonotype was seen only a few times. This sequence joins TRBV5-1 and TRBJ2-3, with D possibly called TRBD1 or TRBD2 (5 bases each). Trimming removed 3 bases at V and 4 bases at J, with 15 bases between. Germline loops: CDR1 SGHRS, CDR2 YFSETQ. The CDR3 is 15 amino acids. For the CDR3, the DNA is TGCGCCAGCAGCTCACTACCCGAGGGGCCAGATACGCAGTATTTT. It yields the protein CASSSLPEGPDTQYF.

V usage is TRBV3-1 and J usage is TRBJ1-2; 7 nucleotides agree with TRBD1. This CDR3 is 15 amino acids long. Germline V gene sequence: CDR1 LGHDT, CDR2 YNNKEL (reference sequence). The V segment lost 5 bases and the J segment 5 bases; nucleotides outside the gene matches: 11. The CDR3 DNA is TGTGCCAGCAGCTCGCATAGGGACAGAACTTATGGCTACACCTTC. This translates into CASSSHRDRTYGYTF.

This clonotype was counted many times. This chain connects TRBV7-2 to TRBJ1-1, with a weak D call TRBD1 (5 bases). The CDR3 has 13 residues. V dropped 5 bases and J dropped 6 bases, with 13 bases sitting between them. Germline V gene data show CDR1 as SGHTA and CDR2 as FQGNSA. The CDR3 bases are TGTGCCAGCAGCCAGCGACAGAGGGCTGAAGCTTTCTTT. Translating it yields CASSQRQRAEAFF.